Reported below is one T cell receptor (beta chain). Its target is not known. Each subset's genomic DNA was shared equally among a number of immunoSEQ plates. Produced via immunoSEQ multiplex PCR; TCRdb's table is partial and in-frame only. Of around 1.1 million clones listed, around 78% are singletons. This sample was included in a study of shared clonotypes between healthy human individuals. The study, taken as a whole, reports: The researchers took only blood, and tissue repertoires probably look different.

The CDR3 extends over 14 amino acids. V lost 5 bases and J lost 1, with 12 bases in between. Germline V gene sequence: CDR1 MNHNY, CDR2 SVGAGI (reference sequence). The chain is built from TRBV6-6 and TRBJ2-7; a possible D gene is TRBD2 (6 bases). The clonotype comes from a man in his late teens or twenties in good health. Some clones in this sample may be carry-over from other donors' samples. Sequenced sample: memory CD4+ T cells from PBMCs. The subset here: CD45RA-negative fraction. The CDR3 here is CASSAPGRSYEQYF. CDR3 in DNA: TGTGCCAGCAGTGCTCCCGGGAGATCCTACGAGCAGTACTTC.